The TCR beta chain described here comes from a study of human T cells and chemical hapten exposure. The time point was: patch test 2, 6 weeks after DPC sensitization. This sample's treatment: therapeutic diphenylcyclopropenone sensitization with weekly scalp DPC. Trimming pared 2 bases from V and 1 base from J, leaving 10 bases between. Germline V CDR1 and CDR2: MNHEY, SMNVEV (reference sequence). CDR3 length: 15 amino acids. TCRdb recomputed calls from the RACE reads with MiXCR, one row per CDR3 protein. The sample records tens of thousands of distinct CDR3 sequences, 8.5% being singletons. Study-wide findings and caveats: Healthy individuals' immune responses may differ from those of donors, who had alopecia.

In the case of this clonotype: Its antigen remains unknown.

This sequence joins TRBV27 and TRBJ2-3; D possibly corresponds to TRBD2 (5 bases). This TCR was sampled from a woman between 45 and 65 years old with alopecia areata. Some clones in this sample may be carry-over from other donors' samples. The sample here was whole blood, taken in connection with sensitization to the hapten diphenylcyclopropenone (DPC). The CDR3 sequence: CASSLNQRGTDTQYF. CDR3 nucleotide sequence: TGTGCCAGCAGTTTAAACCAGAGGGGCACAGATACGCAGTATTTT.